Only a few counts were recorded for the clone carrying this TCR beta chain. This entry is derived from a study of low-dose radiotherapy and immunotherapy resistance in tumors. The wider study: Patients were given intravenous nivolumab 240 mg every two weeks plus ipilimumab 1 mg/kg every six weeks. A daily 300 mg dose of oral aspirin was taken by patients for four cycles from cycle 1 day 1.

With TRAV- and TRBV-specific primers, first-strand cDNA was made, covering the alpha and beta chains. Both a constant-region primer and a V-primer adapter served to amplify TCRs across roughly 22 PCR cycles. Amplification (by in vitro transcription) was performed on isolated mRNA. TCRdb analysed the reads with MiXCR anew, one entry per CDR3 protein. This table holds roughly 54,000 distinct CDR3 sequences, roughly 24% found once. The time point was: before trial treatment. Each donor was administered nivolumab, ipilimumab, aspirin, low-dose cyclophosphamide and low-dose radiotherapy. The CDR3 contains 14 residues. V shed 6 bases and J 8 bases; nucleotides not matched to a gene: 7. CDR1 MNHEY and CDR2 SVGEGT come from the germline V gene.

This rearrangement joins TRBV6-2 or TRBV6-3 to TRBJ1-4; 9 nucleotides align to TRBD1. The TCR originated in a male donor with prostate cancer. The starting material was PBMCs, obtained before treatment. Here the CDR3 DNA reads TGTGCCAGCAGCCGGGACAGGGCAAACGAAAAACTGTTTTTT. It yields the protein CASSRDRANEKLFF.